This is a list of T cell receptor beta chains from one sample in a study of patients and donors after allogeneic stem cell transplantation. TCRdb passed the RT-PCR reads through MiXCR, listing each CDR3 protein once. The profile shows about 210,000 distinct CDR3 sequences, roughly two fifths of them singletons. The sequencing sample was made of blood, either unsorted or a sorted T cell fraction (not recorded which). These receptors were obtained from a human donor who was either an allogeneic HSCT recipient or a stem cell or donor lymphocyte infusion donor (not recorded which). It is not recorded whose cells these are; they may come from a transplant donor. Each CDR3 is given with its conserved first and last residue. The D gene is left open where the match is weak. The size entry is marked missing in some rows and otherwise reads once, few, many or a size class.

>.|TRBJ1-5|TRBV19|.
CASKGRVIQPQHF
TGTGCCAGTAAGGGCAGGGTGATTCAGCCCCAGCATTTT
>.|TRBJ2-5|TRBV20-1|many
CSAREYRETQYF
TGCAGTGCTAGGGAGTACCGGGAGACCCAGTACTTC
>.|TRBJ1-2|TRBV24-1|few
CATSEPDKFDGYTF
TGTGCCACCAGTGAACCGGACAAGTTCGATGGCTACACCTTC
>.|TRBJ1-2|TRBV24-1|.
CATSDFRGYTF
TGTGCCACCAGTGATTTCAGAGGCTACACCTTC
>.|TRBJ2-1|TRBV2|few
CASLGTRTFEQFF
TGTGCCAGCCTGGGGACACGGACCTTTGAGCAGTTCTTC
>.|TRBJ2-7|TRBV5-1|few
CASSLDGTVYEQYF
TGCGCCAGCAGCTTGGACGGGACGGTCTACGAGCAGTACTTC
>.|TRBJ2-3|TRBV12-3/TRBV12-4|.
CASSPGEDTDTQYF
TGTGCCAGCAGTCCGGGGGAGGACACAGATACGCAGTATTTT
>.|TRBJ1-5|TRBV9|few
CASSVRDNQPQHF
TGTGCCAGCAGCGTGAGGGACAATCAGCCCCAGCATTTT
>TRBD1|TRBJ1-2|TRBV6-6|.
CASSYFGQGSYGYTF
TGTGCCAGCAGTTATTTTGGACAGGGCAGCTATGGCTACACCTTC
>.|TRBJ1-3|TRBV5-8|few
CASSLFGGNTIYF
TGTGCCAGCAGCTTGTTTGGTGGAAACACCATATATTTT
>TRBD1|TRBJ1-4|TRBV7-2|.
CASSPTGQGANEKLFF
TGTGCCAGCAGCCCCACTGGACAGGGGGCTAATGAAAAACTGTTTTTT
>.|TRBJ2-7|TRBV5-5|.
CASSFSGNRDEQYF
TGTGCCAGCAGCTTCTCAGGAAACAGGGACGAGCAGTACTTC
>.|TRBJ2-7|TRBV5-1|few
CASSFWDRSHEQYF
TGCGCCAGCAGCTTTTGGGACCGTTCCCACGAGCAGTACTTC
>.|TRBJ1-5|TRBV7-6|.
CASSLGYRTQPQHF
TGTGCCAGCAGCTTAGGGTACAGGACTCAGCCCCAGCATTTT
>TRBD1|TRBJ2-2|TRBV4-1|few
CASSQALRTGTTGELFF
TGCGCCAGCAGCCAAGCCCTCAGGACAGGGACTACCGGGGAGCTGTTTTTT
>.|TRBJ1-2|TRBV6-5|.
CASRANYGYTF
TGTGCCAGCAGAGCTAACTATGGCTACACCTTC
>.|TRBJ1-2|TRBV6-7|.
CASSYRWRRTDLNYGYTF
TGTGCCAGCAGTTATCGGTGGAGGAGGACAGATCTTAACTATGGCTACACCTTC
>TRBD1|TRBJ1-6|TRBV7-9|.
CASSLVRGTDIYNSPLHF
TGTGCCAGCAGCTTAGTAAGGGGGACAGACATTTATAATTCACCCCTCCACTTT
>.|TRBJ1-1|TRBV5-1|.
CASSSTVGGTEAFF
TGCGCCAGCAGCTCCACCGTGGGGGGCACTGAAGCTTTCTTT
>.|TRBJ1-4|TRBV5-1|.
CASSLVDPVNEKLFF
TGCGCCAGCAGCTTGGTGGACCCTGTTAATGAAAAACTGTTTTTT
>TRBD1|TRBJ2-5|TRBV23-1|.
CASSQWTGGTQYF
TGCGCCAGCAGTCAATGGACAGGCGGGACCCAGTACTTC
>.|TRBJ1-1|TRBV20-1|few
CSALGPPMNTEAFF
TGCAGTGCTCTTGGGCCCCCCATGAACACTGAAGCTTTCTTT
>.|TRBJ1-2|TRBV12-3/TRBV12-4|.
CASSFGRNYGYTF
TGTGCCAGCAGTTTCGGCAGAAACTATGGCTACACCTTC
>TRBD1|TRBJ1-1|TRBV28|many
CASSPRGQRDTEAFF
TGTGCCAGCAGTCCGCGGGGACAGCGGGACACTGAAGCTTTCTTT
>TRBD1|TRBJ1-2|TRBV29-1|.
CSVSTGVGGYTF
TGCAGCGTCTCGACAGGGGTGGGTGGCTACACCTTC
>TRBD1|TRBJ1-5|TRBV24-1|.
CATSDRWGTGGNQPQHF
TGTGCCACCAGTGATCGGTGGGGGACAGGGGGCAATCAGCCCCAGCATTTT
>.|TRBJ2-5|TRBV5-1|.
CASRLIPGQQETQYF
TGCGCCAGCAGGTTAATCCCAGGACAACAAGAGACCCAGTACTTC
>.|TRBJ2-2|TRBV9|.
CASSVELARPPITGELFF
TGTGCCAGCAGCGTAGAACTAGCCCGACCCCCCATCACCGGGGAGCTGTTTTTT
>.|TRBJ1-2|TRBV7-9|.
CASSLVPNYGYTF
TGTGCCAGCAGCTTGGTCCCCAACTATGGCTACACCTTC
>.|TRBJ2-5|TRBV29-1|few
CSVLRGRGETQYF
TGCAGCGTTTTGAGGGGCCGAGGAGAGACCCAGTACTTC
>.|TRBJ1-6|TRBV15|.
CATSRTGNLSPLHF
TGTGCCACCAGCAGGACAGGCAACCTCTCACCCCTCCACTTT